Listed below are T cell receptor beta chains from one sample, sequenced in a study of vaccination and CD4 T cells after COVID-19. These receptors are not linked to any known antigen. One entry per CDR3 protein results from TCRdb running MiXCR on the PCR reads. The sample contains roughly 18,000 distinct CDR3 sequences, about 50% of which appear only once. The sequencing here drew on CD4+ T cells from blood, cultured in vitro, taken about 7 months after SARS-CoV-2 vaccination. These receptors all come from a human donor who had recovered from COVID-19. Both conserved end residues are part of each CDR3. A D gene is named only where the DNA matches it firmly. A row's size may be missing; if present it is once, few, many or a size class.

>-|TRBV25-1|-|TRBJ2-1
CASTATRAF
TGTGCCAGCACCGCGACTAGGGCCTTC
>-|TRBV28|TRBD2|TRBJ2-2
CASSLLAPRDEELFF
TGTGCCAGCAGTCTACTAGCGCCGAGGGATGAGGAGCTGTTTTTT
>-|TRBV20-1|-|TRBJ2-1
CSARVVGASSYNEQFF
TGCAGTGCTAGAGTCGTCGGAGCTTCTTCCTACAATGAGCAGTTCTTC
>once|TRBV7-9|TRBD2|TRBJ2-7
CASSPLADHSYEQYF
TGTGCCAGCAGCCCTCTAGCGGACCACTCCTACGAGCAGTACTTC
>-|TRBV6-1|-|TRBJ2-5
CASSQRDGTTWSQYF
TGTGCCAGCAGCCAAAGGGACGGAACGACGTGGTCCCAGTACTTC
>-|TRBV20-1|TRBD2|TRBJ2-7
CSAPTSGRVYEQYF
TGCAGTGCACCAACTAGCGGGAGGGTGTACGAGCAGTACTTC
>few|TRBV20-1|-|TRBJ1-1
CSARIQGTGVTEAFF
TGCAGTGCTAGAATCCAGGGAACTGGCGTCACTGAAGCTTTCTTT
>few|TRBV7-8|-|TRBJ1-1
CASSYSRLNTEAFF
TGTGCCAGCAGCTACAGCCGGTTGAACACTGAAGCTTTCTTT
>-|TRBV20-1|-|TRBJ2-1
CSGGSYNEQFF
TGCAGTGGGGGGTCCTACAATGAGCAGTTCTTC
>-|TRBV18|-|TRBJ1-2
CASHNDPVGGYTF
TGTGCCAGCCATAACGACCCGGTGGGTGGCTACACCTTC
>few|TRBV2|-|TRBJ2-3
CATKEGRPDTQYF
TGTGCCACCAAGGAGGGCCGCCCAGATACGCAGTATTTT
>-|TRBV20-1|TRBD2|TRBJ2-3
CSARDHRLAGGRHTQYF
TGCAGTGCTAGAGATCATAGGCTAGCGGGGGGGCGCCATACGCAGTATTTT
>-|TRBV19|TRBD2|TRBJ2-5
CASSTWGGGPKETQYF
TGTGCCAGTAGTACCTGGGGCGGGGGGCCGAAAGAGACCCAGTACTTC
>-|TRBV7-9|-|TRBJ1-3
CASSSQAVEAGNTIYF
TGTGCCAGCAGCTCGCAGGCAGTCGAAGCTGGAAACACCATATATTTT
>-|TRBV20-1|-|TRBJ1-5
CSARRFGTASNQPQHF
TGCAGTGCCAGACGATTCGGGACCGCGTCAAATCAGCCCCAGCATTTT
>once|TRBV6-5|-|TRBJ2-5
CASSSRGGNTETQYF
TGTGCCAGCAGTTCCCGTGGGGGGAATACTGAGACCCAGTACTTC
>-|TRBV20-1|-|TRBJ1-2
CSARWDTVNGYTF
TGCAGTGCTAGGTGGGACACTGTGAATGGCTACACCTTC
>few|TRBV7-3|TRBD1|TRBJ1-6
CASSQTGVNSPLHF
TGTGCCAGCAGCCAGACAGGGGTCAATTCACCCCTCCACTTT
>once|TRBV11-3|TRBD1|TRBJ1-1
CASSVLTGGTEAFF
TGTGCCAGCAGCGTACTAACAGGGGGCACTGAAGCTTTCTTT
>once|TRBV25-1|-|TRBJ2-6
CASSASYSGANVLTF
TGTGCCAGCAGTGCGTCTTACTCTGGGGCCAACGTCCTGACTTTC
>few|TRBV7-8|TRBD1|TRBJ2-7
CASGEGAAFEQYF
TGTGCCAGCGGCGAGGGGGCGGCGTTCGAGCAGTACTTC
>-|TRBV15|-|TRBJ2-7
CATSRDVLAYEQYF
TGTGCCACCAGCAGAGATGTCCTAGCCTACGAGCAGTACTTC
>medium-sized|TRBV6-1|TRBD2|TRBJ2-7
CASSPVAGLQYF
TGTGCCAGCAGTCCCGTAGCGGGATTGCAGTACTTC
>-|TRBV7-8|TRBD2|TRBJ2-5
CASSLDRLAGGLETQYF
TGTGCCAGCAGCTTAGATCGCCTAGCGGGAGGATTAGAGACCCAGTACTTC
>-|TRBV7-9|-|TRBJ1-1
CASSAYTEAFF
TGTGCCAGCAGCGCTTACACTGAAGCTTTCTTT
>-|TRBV6-1|-|TRBJ2-7
CASVLEASDEQYF
TGTGCCAGCGTCCTGGAGGCATCGGACGAGCAGTACTTC
>-|TRBV4-1|-|TRBJ2-4
CASSQRERNIQYF
TGCGCCAGCAGCCAAAGGGAGAGAAACATTCAGTACTTC
>few|TRBV20-1|-|TRBJ1-3
CSADSGNTIYF
TGCAGTGCGGACTCTGGAAACACCATATATTTT
>-|TRBV5-5|TRBD2|TRBJ2-5
CASSLALAGGETQYF
TGTGCCAGCAGCTTAGCACTAGCGGGGGGGGAGACCCAGTACTTC
>few|TRBV20-1|TRBD2|TRBJ2-3
CSAQLLAGALPDTQYF
TGCAGTGCTCAACTGCTAGCGGGGGCTCTGCCAGATACGCAGTATTTT
>-|TRBV20-1|-|TRBJ1-2
CSARGQWGAGYTF
TGCAGTGCTAGAGGACAATGGGGGGCTGGCTACACCTTC
>once|TRBV29-1|-|TRBJ2-5
CSVSRAQETQYF
TGCAGCGTTAGCAGGGCCCAAGAGACCCAGTACTTC
>-|TRBV7-6|TRBD1|TRBJ1-1
CASKPEDRSKSAFF
TGTGCCAGCAAGCCTGAGGACAGGTCCAAATCGGCTTTCTTT
>once|TRBV2|-|TRBJ2-5
CASSEPFGETQYF
TGTGCCAGCAGTGAACCATTTGGTGAGACCCAGTACTTC
>-|TRBV20-1|TRBD2|TRBJ2-1
CSAPKAGVSYNEQFF
TGCAGTGCTCCTAAAGCGGGGGTAAGCTACAATGAGCAGTTCTTC
>-|TRBV4-1|-|TRBJ1-6
CASRSGSYNSPLHF
TGCGCCAGCAGAAGCGGGTCGTATAATTCACCCCTCCACTTT
>-|TRBV7-2|-|TRBJ1-5
CASSLGVNQPQHF
TGTGCCAGCAGCTTAGGGGTAAATCAGCCCCAGCATTTT
>medium-sized|TRBV6-1|-|TRBJ1-5
CASSSGSGQPQHF
TGTGCCAGCAGCTCAGGTTCCGGGCAGCCCCAGCATTTT
>few|TRBV20-1|TRBD1|TRBJ1-1
CSARDPRQGQNTEAFF
TGCAGTGCTAGAGATCCGAGACAGGGGCAGAACACTGAAGCTTTCTTT
>few|TRBV6-1|TRBD1|TRBJ1-2
CASSSWDRVDGYTF
TGTGCCAGCAGCTCCTGGGACAGGGTTGATGGCTACACCTTC
>-|TRBV29-1|-|TRBJ2-3
CSTDGADDTQYF
TGCAGCACAGACGGGGCGGACGATACGCAGTATTTT
>-|TRBV20-1|-|TRBJ1-2
CSASGQTYGYTF
TGCAGTGCTAGCGGGCAAACCTATGGCTACACCTTC
>few|TRBV11-3|TRBD2|TRBJ2-5
CASSRGGAAETQYF
TGTGCCAGCTCCCGGGGGGGGGCAGCCGAGACCCAGTACTTC
>few|TRBV20-1|-|TRBJ2-1
CSAVPGLYNEQFF
TGCAGTGCGGTGCCGGGACTGTACAATGAGCAGTTCTTC
>-|TRBV11-3|-|TRBJ1-6
CASSLTRGSPLHF
TGTGCCAGCAGCTTAACGAGGGGATCACCCCTCCACTTT
>-|TRBV5-4|-|TRBJ2-4
CASSLNREDIQYF
TGTGCCAGCAGCTTGAACAGGGAGGACATTCAGTACTTC
>-|TRBV7-2|-|TRBJ1-1
CASSAFPRGMRTEAFF
TGTGCCAGCAGCGCTTTCCCCCGGGGGATGAGGACTGAAGCTTTCTTT
>-|TRBV5-1|-|TRBJ2-3
CASSQDGQYADTQYF
TGCGCCAGCAGCCAGGACGGACAATATGCAGATACGCAGTATTTT
>few|TRBV7-6|TRBD1|TRBJ2-1
CASSLDRGVNEQFF
TGTGCCAGCAGCTTAGACAGGGGTGTAAATGAGCAGTTCTTC
>-|TRBV20-1|-|TRBJ1-1
CSAYEFSSPTEAFF
TGCAGTGCTTACGAGTTTTCTTCCCCCACTGAAGCTTTCTTT
>-|TRBV20-1|-|TRBJ2-5
CSAPSAGAGETQYF
TGCAGTGCTCCTTCGGCGGGGGCCGGAGAGACCCAGTACTTC
>-|TRBV6-1|TRBD1|TRBJ2-1
CASRSGQGGNEQFF
TGTGCCAGCAGATCGGGACAGGGAGGGAATGAGCAGTTCTTC
>-|TRBV6-5|TRBD2|TRBJ2-1
CASSYSPRGGLGEQFF
TGTGCCAGCAGTTACTCTCCGCGGGGGGGTCTGGGGGAGCAGTTCTTC
>-|TRBV6-1|-|TRBJ2-3
CASNTGRGYTQYF
TGCGCCAGCAATACCGGCCGAGGATATACGCAGTATTTT
>medium-sized|TRBV5-4|TRBD2|TRBJ2-2
CASSPGTSGGNTGELFF
TGTGCCAGCAGCCCGGGGACTAGCGGGGGTAACACCGGGGAGCTGTTTTTT
>-|TRBV19|-|TRBJ2-7
CASSDSGTVTYEQYF
TGTGCCAGTAGTGATTCCGGGACGGTGACCTACGAGCAGTACTTC